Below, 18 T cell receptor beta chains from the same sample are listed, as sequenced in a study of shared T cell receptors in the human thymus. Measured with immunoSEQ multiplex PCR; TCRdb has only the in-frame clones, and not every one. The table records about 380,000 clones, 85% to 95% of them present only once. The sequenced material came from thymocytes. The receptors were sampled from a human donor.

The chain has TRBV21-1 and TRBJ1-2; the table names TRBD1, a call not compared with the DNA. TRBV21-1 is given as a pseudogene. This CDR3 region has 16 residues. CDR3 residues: CASSKVRTGGNYGYTF. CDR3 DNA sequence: TGTGCCAGCAGCAAAGTCAGGACAGGGGGCAACTATGGCTACACCTTC.

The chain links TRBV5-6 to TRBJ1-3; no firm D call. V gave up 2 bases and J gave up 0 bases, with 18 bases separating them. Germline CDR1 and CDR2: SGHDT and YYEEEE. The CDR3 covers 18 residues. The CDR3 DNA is TGTGCCAGCAGCTTACTAAATCCCCGTTGGAGCTCTGGAAACACCATATATTTT. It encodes CASSLLNPRWSSGNTIYF.

The CDR3 reads CASSVVGGGPTGDLNNEQFF. CDR3 DNA: TGTGCCAGCAGCGTAGTAGGAGGTGGGCCTACAGGAGACCTGAACAATGAGCAGTTCTTC. The J gene is TRBJ2-1, the V gene TRBV9, with D possibly called TRBD1 or TRBD2 (5 bases each). The length of the CDR3 is 20 residues. Trimming cost V 0 bases and J 5 bases, with 27 bases left between them. Germline V gives CDR1 SGDLS, CDR2 YYNGEE.

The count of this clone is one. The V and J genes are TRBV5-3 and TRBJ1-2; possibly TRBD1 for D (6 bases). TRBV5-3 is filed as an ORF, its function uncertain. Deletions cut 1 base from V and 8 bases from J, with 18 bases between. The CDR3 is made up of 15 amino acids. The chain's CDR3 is CARSLSQGHRWGYTF. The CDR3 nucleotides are TGTGCCAGAAGCTTGTCTCAGGGGCATCGCTGGGGCTACACCTTC.

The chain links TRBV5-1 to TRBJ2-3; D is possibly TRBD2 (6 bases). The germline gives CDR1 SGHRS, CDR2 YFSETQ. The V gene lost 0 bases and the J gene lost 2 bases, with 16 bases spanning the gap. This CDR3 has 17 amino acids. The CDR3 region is CASSLGKMEGPTDTQYF. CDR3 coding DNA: TGCGCCAGCAGCTTGGGGAAGATGGAGGGACCCACAGATACGCAGTATTTT. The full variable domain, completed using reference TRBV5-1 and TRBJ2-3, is KAGVTQTPRYLIKTRGQQVTLSCSPISGHRSVSWYQQTPGQGLQFLFEYFSETQRNKGNFPGRFSGRQFSNSRSEMNVSTLELGDSALYLCASSLGKMEGPTDTQYFGPGTRLTVL.

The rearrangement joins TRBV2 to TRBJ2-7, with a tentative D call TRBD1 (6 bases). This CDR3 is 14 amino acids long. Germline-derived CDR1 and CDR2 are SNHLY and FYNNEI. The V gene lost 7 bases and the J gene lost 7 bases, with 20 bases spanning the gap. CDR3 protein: CASNTGKGGGEQYF. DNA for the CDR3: TGTGCCAGCAACACAGGGAAAGGGGGTGGGGAGCAGTACTTC.

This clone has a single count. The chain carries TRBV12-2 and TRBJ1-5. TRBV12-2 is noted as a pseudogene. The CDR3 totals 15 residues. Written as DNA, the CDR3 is TGTGCAAGTCGCTTGGCCCGCTGCCGGGGGCAGCCCCAGCATTTT. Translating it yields CASRLARCRGQPQHF.

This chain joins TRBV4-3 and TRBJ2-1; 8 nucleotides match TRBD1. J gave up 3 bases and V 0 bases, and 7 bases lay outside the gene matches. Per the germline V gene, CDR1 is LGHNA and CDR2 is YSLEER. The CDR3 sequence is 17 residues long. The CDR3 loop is CASSQDQTGGSYNEQFF. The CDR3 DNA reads TGCGCCAGCAGCCAAGATCAAACAGGGGGGAGCTACAATGAGCAGTTCTTC.

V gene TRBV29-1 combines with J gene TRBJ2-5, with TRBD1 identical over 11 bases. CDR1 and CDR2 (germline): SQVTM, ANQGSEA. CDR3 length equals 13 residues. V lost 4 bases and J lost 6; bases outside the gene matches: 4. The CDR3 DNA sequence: TGCAGCGTTGGGACAGGGGGCGCACAGACCCAGTACTTC. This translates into CSVGTGGAQTQYF.

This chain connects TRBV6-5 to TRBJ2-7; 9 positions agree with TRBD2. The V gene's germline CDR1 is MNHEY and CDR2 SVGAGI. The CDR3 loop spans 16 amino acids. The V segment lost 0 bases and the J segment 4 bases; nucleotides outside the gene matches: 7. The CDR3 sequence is CASSYSMREGRYEQYF. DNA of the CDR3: TGTGCCAGCAGTTACTCGATGCGGGAGGGCCGATACGAGCAGTACTTC.

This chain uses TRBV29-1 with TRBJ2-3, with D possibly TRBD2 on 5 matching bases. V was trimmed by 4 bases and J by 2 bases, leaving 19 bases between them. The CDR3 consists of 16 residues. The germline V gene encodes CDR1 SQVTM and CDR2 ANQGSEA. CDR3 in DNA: TGCAGCGTTGGTACTCGCGAGGGCCCCTCCACAGATACGCAGTATTTT. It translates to CSVGTREGPSTDTQYF.

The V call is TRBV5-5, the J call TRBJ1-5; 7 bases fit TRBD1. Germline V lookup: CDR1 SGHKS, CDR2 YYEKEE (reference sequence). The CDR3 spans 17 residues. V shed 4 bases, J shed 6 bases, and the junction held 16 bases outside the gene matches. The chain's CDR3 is CASSQTPDRKVGQPQHF. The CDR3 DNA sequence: TGTGCCAGCAGCCAAACCCCGGACAGGAAGGTTGGTCAGCCCCAGCATTTT. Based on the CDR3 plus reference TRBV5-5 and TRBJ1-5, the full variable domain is DAGVTQSPTHLIKTRGQQVTLRCSPISGHKSVSWYQQVLGQGPQFIFQYYEKEERGRGNFPDRFSARQFPNYSSELNVNALLLGDSALYLCASSQTPDRKVGQPQHFGDGTRLSIL.

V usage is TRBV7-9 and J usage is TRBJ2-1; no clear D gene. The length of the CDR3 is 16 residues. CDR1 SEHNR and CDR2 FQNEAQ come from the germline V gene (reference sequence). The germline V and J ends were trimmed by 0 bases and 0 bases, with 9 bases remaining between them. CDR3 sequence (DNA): TGTGCCAGCAGCTTAGCGGTTATAAGCTCCTACAATGAGCAGTTCTTC. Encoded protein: CASSLAVISSYNEQFF. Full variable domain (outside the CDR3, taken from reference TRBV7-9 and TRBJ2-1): DTGVSQNPRHKITKRGQNVTFRCDPISEHNRLYWYRQTLGQGPEFLTYFQNEAQLEKSRLLSDRFSAERPKGSFSTLEIQRTEQGDSAMYLCASSLAVISSYNEQFFGPGTRLTVL.

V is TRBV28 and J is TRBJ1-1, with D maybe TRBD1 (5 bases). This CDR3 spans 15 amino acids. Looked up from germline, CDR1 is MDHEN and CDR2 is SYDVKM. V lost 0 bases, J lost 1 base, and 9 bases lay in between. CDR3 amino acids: CASSLCEGTNTEAFF. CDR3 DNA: TGTGCCAGCAGTTTATGTGAGGGGACGAACACTGAAGCTTTCTTT.

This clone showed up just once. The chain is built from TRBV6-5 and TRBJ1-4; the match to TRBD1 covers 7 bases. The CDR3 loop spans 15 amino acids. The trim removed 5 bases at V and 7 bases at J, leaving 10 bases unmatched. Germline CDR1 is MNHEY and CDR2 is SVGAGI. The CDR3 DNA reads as TGTGCCAGCAGTAAAGGACAGGAAGAGGGTGAAAAACTGTTTTTT. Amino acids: CASSKGQEEGEKLFF.

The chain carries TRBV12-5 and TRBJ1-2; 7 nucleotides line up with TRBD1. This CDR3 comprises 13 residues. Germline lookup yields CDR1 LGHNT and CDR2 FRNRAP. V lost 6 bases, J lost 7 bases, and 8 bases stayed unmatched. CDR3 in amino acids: CASGLQGVRGYTF. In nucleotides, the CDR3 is TGTGCTAGTGGACTCCAGGGGGTCCGTGGCTACACCTTC.

As DNA, the CDR3 is TGTGCCAGCAGCCACCCTCTTAGCGGGAGATTCCACGAGCAGTACTTC. It yields the protein CASSHPLSGRFHEQYF. This chain connects TRBV27 to TRBJ2-7, with TRBD2 matching over 9 bases. CDR1 is MNHEY, CDR2 SMNVEV, per germline (reference sequence). The V segment lost 6 bases and the J segment 5 bases; nucleotides outside the gene matches: 14. The CDR3 contains 16 residues.

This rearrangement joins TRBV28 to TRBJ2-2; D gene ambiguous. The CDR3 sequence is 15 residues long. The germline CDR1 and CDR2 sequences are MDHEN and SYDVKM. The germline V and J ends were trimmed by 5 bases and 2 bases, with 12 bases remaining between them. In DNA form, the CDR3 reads TGTGCCAGCAGTCCCCGTCGGGCCAACACCGGGGAGCTGTTTTTT. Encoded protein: CASSPRRANTGELFF.